The 30 T cell receptor beta chains below were found in one sample sequenced in a study of CD8+CD57+ T cells in acquired aplastic anemia. Genomic DNA provided the template from which TCR beta VDJ and CDR3 profiles were obtained. TCRdb fed the reads into MiXCR, producing one record per CDR3 protein. Among about 200,000 distinct CDR3 sequences, 30% to 40% were seen once, and the ten largest hold around 1.1%. Source material: sorted CD4+, CD8+, or CD8+CD57+ T cells (not recorded which) from PBMCs. These receptors originate from a human donor in good health, serving as a control.

This clonotype was seen only a few times. The DNA of the CDR3 is TGTGCCAGCAGTCGCGTGATCGGGAGCACAGATACGCAGTATTTT. Translating it yields CASSRVIGSTDTQYF. This chain connects TRBV4-2 to TRBJ2-3; D is ambiguous. Germline-derived CDR1 and CDR2 are LGHNA and YNFKEQ. The V and J ends lost 6 bases and 0 bases respectively, with 13 bases between them. The CDR3 loop spans 15 amino acids.

This clonotype was seen ten or more times. This rearrangement joins TRBV5-6 to TRBJ2-5; weak D call: TRBD1 (5 bases). From germline, CDR1 is SGHDT and CDR2 YYEEEE. V was pared by 2 bases and J by 4 bases, with 9 bases between. The CDR3 runs 13 residues. The CDR3 spells CASSFLQGETQYF. The CDR3 bases are TGTGCCAGCAGCTTTCTCCAGGGAGAGACCCAGTACTTC.

This clonotype was observed a handful of times. V is TRBV11-1 and J is TRBJ1-2, with 7 nucleotides matching TRBD1. This CDR3 has 14 amino acids. V lost 5 bases to trimming and J lost 6 bases; unmatched junction nucleotides: 9. Looked up from germline, CDR1 is SGHAT and CDR2 is FQDESV (reference sequence). The CDR3 protein is CASSHRTGFHGYTF. In DNA, the CDR3 is TGTGCCAGCAGCCACAGGACAGGTTTCCATGGCTACACCTTC.

This clonotype was recorded at least ten times. The chain couples TRBV29-1 to TRBJ2-1; 9 bases agree with TRBD2. The CDR3 extends over 16 amino acids. V shed 3 bases and J 2 bases; nucleotides not matched to a gene: 8. Germline V gene lookup returns CDR1 SQVTM and CDR2 ANQGSEA. The CDR3 reads CSVEESTSGTYNEQFF. The CDR3, as DNA: TGCAGCGTTGAGGAATCGACTAGCGGCACCTACAATGAGCAGTTCTTC.

The chain recombines TRBV2 with TRBJ2-7; weak D call: TRBD2 (6 bases). V was trimmed by 6 bases and J by 3 bases, leaving 15 bases between them. The CDR3 extends over 14 amino acids. The germline V gene encodes CDR1 SNHLY and CDR2 FYNNEI. CDR3 region: CASRASSVVYEQYF. The CDR3 DNA sequence: TGTGCCAGCAGGGCATCTAGCGTGGTCTACGAGCAGTACTTC.

The CDR3 sequence is CASRNDPKGLARPLADTQYF. The CDR3 nucleotides are TGTGCCAGCAGAAACGACCCAAAAGGACTAGCGCGACCTTTGGCAGATACGCAGTATTTT. The genes are TRBV11-1 and TRBJ2-3, with 9 positions matching TRBD2. This CDR3 has 20 residues. The V gene's germline CDR1 is SGHAT and CDR2 FQDESV (reference sequence). Trimming at V came to 6 bases and at J to 4 bases, leaving 23 bases not matched to a gene.

The V and J genes are TRBV7-2 and TRBJ2-7; D may be TRBD1 (5 bases). Looked up from germline, CDR1 is SGHTA and CDR2 is FQGNSA. The CDR3 extends over 15 amino acids. Trimming pared 6 bases from V and 3 bases from J, leaving 18 bases between. The CDR3 DNA is TGTGCCAGCAGTCAACAGGCCAGGGAACTCTACGAGCAGTACTTC. It specifies CASSQQARELYEQYF.

This clonotype was recorded at least ten times. The V call is TRBV20-1, the J call TRBJ1-5; 9 nucleotides match TRBD1. Trimming at V came to 4 bases and at J to 4 bases, leaving 14 bases not matched to a gene. This CDR3 spans 17 amino acids. CDR1 is DFQATT, CDR2 SNEGSKA, per germline (reference sequence). CDR3 sequence: CSATSIQGASRNQPQHF. Here the CDR3 DNA reads TGCAGTGCTACTTCAATACAGGGGGCGAGTCGTAATCAGCCCCAGCATTTT.

This clonotype has at least ten counts. The rearrangement uses TRBV29-1 and TRBJ2-7; tentatively, D is TRBD2 (5 bases). The germline CDR1 and CDR2 sequences are SQVTM and ANQGSEA. CDR3 length equals 13 residues. The ends were cut back, 5 bases at V and 3 bases at J, with 14 bases in the middle. In DNA form, the CDR3 reads TGCAGCGTTCAGCGGAGTGCACTCTACGAGCAGTACTTC. Its protein is CSVQRSALYEQYF.

This clonotype is labeled medium-sized (0.01 to 0.1%). The genes are TRBV29-1 and TRBJ1-1; D not resolved. The V gene's germline CDR1 is SQVTM and CDR2 ANQGSEA. CDR3 length: 12 residues. V lost 3 bases to trimming and J lost 10 bases, with 15 bases between them. DNA of the CDR3: TGCAGCGTTGACGGCAGAAGTGATTCAGCTTTCTTT. Translated, it gives CSVDGRSDSAFF. Variable domain in full (rest from reference TRBV29-1 and TRBJ1-1): SAVISQKPSRDICQRGTSLTIQCQVDSQVTMMFWYRQQPGQSLTLIATANQGSEATYESGFVIDKFPISRPNLTFSTLTVSNMSPEDSSIYLCSVDGRSDSAFFGQGTRLTVV.

This clonotype was picked up a small number of times. DNA of the CDR3: TGTGCCAGCAGTGAAACGAGAGGTGGGCGAGAGACCCAGTACTTC. Translated: CASSETRGGRETQYF. This sequence joins TRBV6-1 and TRBJ2-5; D is unresolved. The germline gives CDR1 MNHNS, CDR2 SASEGT. The CDR3 spans 15 residues. V dropped 2 bases and J dropped 4 bases, with 14 bases sitting between them.

This chain links TRBV6-1 with TRBJ2-1; D is ambiguous. The germline V and J ends were trimmed by 2 bases and 12 bases, with 8 bases remaining between them. The germline V gene encodes CDR1 MNHNS and CDR2 SASEGT. The CDR3 has 11 residues. CDR3 nucleotides: TGTGCCAGCAGTGAAATGTCAGTGCAGTTCTTC. Its translation: CASSEMSVQFF.

This clonotype was seen many times. This chain joins TRBV5-1 and TRBJ2-7; 11 nucleotides align to TRBD1. The CDR3 runs 15 residues. The germline V gene has CDR1 SGHRS and CDR2 YFSETQ. With V trimmed by 4 bases and J by 2 bases, 5 bases remained unmatched. The CDR3 here is CASSRTGGGTYEQYF. The DNA for the CDR3 is TGCGCCAGCAGCCGGACAGGGGGCGGCACCTACGAGCAGTACTTC.

This clonotype has just a few counts. The chain joins TRBV6-5 to TRBJ1-1; 9 bases match TRBD1. Germline V CDR1 and CDR2: MNHEY, SVGAGI. Trimming removed 0 bases from V and 10 bases from J; junction bases left unmatched: 9. This CDR3 has 15 amino acids. The CDR3 DNA follows: TGTGCCAGCAGTTACTCTGGGACAGGGCTCGTGAGAGCTTTCTTT. This codes for CASSYSGTGLVRAFF.

This clonotype was detected a few times. V gene TRBV5-8 combines with J gene TRBJ2-7; tentative D call: TRBD2 (5 bases). V lost 10 bases, J lost 6 bases, and 20 bases lay in between. The CDR3 loop spans 13 amino acids. The germline V gene has CDR1 SGHTS and CDR2 YDEGEE. CDR3 nucleotide sequence: TGTGCCGCCTCTGCGGACTCCTTAGCCGAGCAGTACTTC. This encodes CAASADSLAEQYF.

This clonotype came up a few times. The V call is TRBV5-4, the J call TRBJ2-5; 9 nucleotides match TRBD1. Germline CDR1 is SGHNT and CDR2 is YYREEE (reference sequence). CDR3 size: 16 residues. J was trimmed by 5 bases and V by 2 bases; bases with no gene match: 10. This CDR3 reads CASSLEPDRGWETQYF. CDR3 DNA: TGTGCCAGCAGCTTAGAGCCGGACAGGGGTTGGGAGACCCAGTACTTC. The variable domain in full, completed from reference TRBV5-4 and TRBJ2-5, reads ETGVTQSPTHLIKTRGQQVTLRCSSQSGHNTVSWYQQALGQGPQFIFQYYREEENGRGNFPPRFSGLQFPNYSSELNVNALELDDSALYLCASSLEPDRGWETQYFGPGTRLLVL.

The chain joins TRBV7-3 to TRBJ2-5; D is possibly TRBD2 (5 bases). Germline lookup yields CDR1 SGHTA and CDR2 FQGTGA. The length of the CDR3 is 14 residues. Trimming removed 4 bases at V and 7 bases at J, with 16 bases between. CDR3 nucleotide sequence: TGTGCCAGCAGCTGGTCATCTAGCCTCGGGACCCAGTACTTC. Protein: CASSWSSSLGTQYF.

Comment on this clonotype: One base away lies a much larger clone, so this may be a sequencing read error. The V gene is TRBV7-2, the J gene TRBJ2-1; tentative D call: TRBD2 (6 bases). V lost 5 bases to trimming and J lost 0 bases, with 11 bases between them. Germline V gene sequence: CDR1 SGHTA, CDR2 FQGNSA. The CDR3 extends over 15 amino acids. The CDR3 nucleotides read TGTGCCAGCAGCCCCACGACTAGCTCCTACAATGAGCAGTTCTTC. It codes for CASSPTTSSYNEQFF.

This clonotype is a singleton in its sample. This chain links TRBV2 with TRBJ2-2; D is undetermined. Germline V gene sequence: CDR1 SNHLY, CDR2 FYNNEI. There are 11 residues in the CDR3. The V gene lost 2 bases and the J gene lost 9 bases, with 4 bases spanning the gap. The CDR3 DNA is TGTGCCAGCAGTGAAAGGTGGGAGCTGTTTTTT. Its protein is CASSERWELFF.

The V and J genes are TRBV2 and TRBJ1-5; tentatively, D is TRBD1 (6 bases). V was cut by 5 bases and J by 2 bases, with 10 bases left in between. The length of the CDR3 is 14 residues. Looked up from germline, CDR1 is SNHLY and CDR2 is FYNNEI. CDR3 nucleotides: TGTGCCAGCAGTAAGGGGGTTGGCAATCAGCCCCAGCATTTT. Its protein product is CASSKGVGNQPQHF.

This clonotype came up many times. This chain joins TRBV19 and TRBJ2-7; D not certain. Germline V gene data show CDR1 as LNHDA and CDR2 as SQIVND (reference sequence). V was pared by 3 bases and J by 1 base, with 13 bases between. The CDR3 runs 15 residues. The CDR3 coding sequence is TGTGCCAGTAGTATGGGCTTTGGCGGATCCTACGAGCAGTACTTC. Protein product: CASSMGFGGSYEQYF.

This clonotype was recorded a few times. The V call is TRBV4-1, the J call TRBJ1-1, with D possibly TRBD1 on 5 matching bases. The ends were cut back, 1 base at V and 1 base at J, with 13 bases in the middle. This CDR3 spans 16 amino acids. The germline V gene encodes CDR1 MGHRA and CDR2 YSYEKL. CDR3: CASSQGEGQTNTEAFF. The CDR3 nucleotides are TGCGCCAGCAGCCAAGGAGAGGGGCAGACGAACACTGAAGCTTTCTTT.

The chain recombines TRBV5-1 with TRBJ2-7; a weak D match, TRBD1 (6 bases). Per the germline V gene, CDR1 is SGHRS and CDR2 is YFSETQ. The CDR3 runs 15 residues. V was shortened by 6 bases and J by 0 bases, with 16 bases between the two germline ends. The CDR3 loop reads CASTPTTGLSYEQYF. CDR3 bases: TGCGCCAGCACTCCGACTACAGGGCTCTCCTACGAGCAGTACTTC.

In its sample, this clonotype was seen many times. The V and J genes are TRBV11-2 and TRBJ2-5, with 12 bases identical to TRBD2. Per the germline V gene, CDR1 is SGHAT and CDR2 is FQNNGV. The CDR3 is 18 amino acids. V gave up 2 bases and J gave up 5 bases; unmatched junction bases: 12. The CDR3 here is CASSLLASGGAVHETQYF. The CDR3 nucleotides are TGTGCCAGCAGCTTACTGGCTAGCGGGGGGGCGGTACACGAGACCCAGTACTTC. Full variable domain (remainder filled in from reference TRBV11-2 and TRBJ2-5): EAGVAQSPRYKIIEKRQSVAFWCNPISGHATLYWYQQILGQGPKLLIQFQNNGVVDDSQLPKDRFSAERLKGVDSTLKIQPAKLEDSAVYLCASSLLASGGAVHETQYFGPGTRLLVL.

Notes on this clonotype: A much larger clonotype is one base distant, so this may be a read error. CDR3 loop: CSARDPRGVAMNTEASF. DNA for the CDR3: TGCAGTGCTAGAGATCCTCGGGGGGTAGCGATGAACACTGAAGCTTCCTTT. The chain is built from TRBV20-1 and TRBJ1-1; maybe TRBD1 (5 bases). This CDR3 spans 17 amino acids. Germline-derived CDR1 and CDR2 are DFQATT and SNEGSKA (reference sequence).

This clonotype was picked up a small number of times. This chain joins TRBV3-1 and TRBJ2-7, with D possibly matching TRBD2 (5 bases). Germline values: CDR1 LGHDT, CDR2 YNNKEL (reference sequence). The ends were cut back, 5 bases at V and 0 bases at J, with 8 bases in the middle. The CDR3 has 13 residues. Written as DNA, the CDR3 is TGTGCCAGCAGCTCCGACTACTCCTACGAGCAGTACTTC. This encodes CASSSDYSYEQYF.

In its sample, this clonotype was seen many times. This chain joins TRBV7-2 and TRBJ2-1; D remains unclear. Germline assignment: CDR1 SGHTA and CDR2 FQGNSA. V lost 1 base, J lost 4 bases, and 5 bases lay in between. The CDR3 spans 13 residues. CDR3: CASSLVKYNEQFF. For the CDR3, the DNA is TGTGCCAGCAGCTTAGTGAAGTACAATGAGCAGTTCTTC.

The chain uses TRBV7-2 and TRBJ2-7; D uncertain. The V end lost 5 bases, the J end lost 2 bases, and 10 bases lay between the germline ends. The CDR3 is 13 amino acids. Germline V gene data show CDR1 as SGHTA and CDR2 as FQGNSA. The DNA for the CDR3 is TGTGCCAGCAGCGCCGGAATACCCTACGAGCAGTACTTC. This codes for CASSAGIPYEQYF.

J is TRBJ1-2 and V is TRBV7-2; weak D call: TRBD1 (6 bases). Germline values: CDR1 SGHTA, CDR2 FQGNSA. V gave up 5 bases and J gave up 7 bases, with 17 bases separating them. The CDR3 is made up of 14 amino acids. Here the CDR3 DNA reads TGTGCCAGCAGCCGCGGACAGCCCCGATTTGGCTACACCTTC. This codes for CASSRGQPRFGYTF.

In this sample, this clonotype turned up many times. The V and J genes are TRBV6-1 and TRBJ2-7, with 11 bases matching TRBD2. Germline V gene sequence: CDR1 MNHNS, CDR2 SASEGT. The V gene end was trimmed by 6 bases and the J gene end by 2 bases; junction bases not matched to a gene: 3. The CDR3 contains 14 residues. In DNA form, the CDR3 reads TGTGCCAGCAGGAGACTAGCGGGGACCTACGAGCAGTACTTC. It is translated as CASRRLAGTYEQYF.